The source of this T cell receptor (beta chain) is a study of blood T cell repertoires in COVID-19. Sequencing was performed with immunoSEQ multiplex PCR; in TCRdb, only in-frame clones are kept and a portion is missing. This sample has under 100,000 clones, with roughly 80% found just once. Trimming stripped 3 bases from V and 3 bases from J, with 16 bases between. This CDR3 is built from 16 residues. Germline values: CDR1 MNHEY, CDR2 SVGEGT. The source of this sequence is an elderly man with active or convalescent COVID-19. This chain joins TRBV6-2 or TRBV6-3 and TRBJ2-3; no clear D. Sequencing input: peripheral blood. CDR3 nucleotides: TGTGCCAGCAGTTATGGAGCTACTCTGGAGACAGATACGCAGTATTTT. This translates into CASSYGATLETDTQYF.